The text below deals with one T cell receptor (beta chain). The antigen remains undetermined. The donors were in the approximately 120-subject validation cohort, distinct from the roughly 600-subject first cohort. This sample is part of a study of cytomegalovirus exposure and HLA in healthy donors. The overall study: It was reported in a later analysis that the same platform had been used for the 120 or so validation repertoires as for the approximately 700 first-cohort repertoires.

V dropped 3 bases and J dropped 0 bases, with 9 bases sitting between them. The germline V gene has CDR1 SGHTA and CDR2 FQGNSA. CDR3 length: 14 residues. Findings and caveats of the study: Most TCRs appeared rarely, but some public TCRs recurred in many donors.

TCRdb's table, derived via immunoSEQ multiplex PCR, lists solely in-frame clones and lacks some. This table holds roughly 120,000 clones, about 90% found once. The origin of this receptor is a man aged 25-45 years in good health and CMV-seronegative. Sample: PBMCs. V is TRBV7-2 and J is TRBJ2-7; a weak D match, TRBD1 (5 bases). DNA of the CDR3: TGTGCCAGCAGCTTTGCAGGGTTCTCCTACGAGCAGTACTTC. Residues: CASSFAGFSYEQYF.